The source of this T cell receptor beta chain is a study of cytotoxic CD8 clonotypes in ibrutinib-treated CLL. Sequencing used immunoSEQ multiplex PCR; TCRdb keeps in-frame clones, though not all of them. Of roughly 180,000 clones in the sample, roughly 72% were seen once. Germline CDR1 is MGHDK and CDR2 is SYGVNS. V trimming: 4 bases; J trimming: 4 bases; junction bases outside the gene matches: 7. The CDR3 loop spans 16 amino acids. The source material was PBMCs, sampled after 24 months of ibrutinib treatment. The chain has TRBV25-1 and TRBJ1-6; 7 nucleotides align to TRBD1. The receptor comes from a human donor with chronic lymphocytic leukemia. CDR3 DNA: TGTGCCAGCAGTGGAGGACAGGATCTATATAATTCACCCCTCCACTTT. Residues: CASSGGQDLYNSPLHF.